Given below is one T cell receptor beta chain in context. Antigen: not known. The data belong to a study of post-analysis software for immune sequencing data. Study-level results: Roughly five TRBV segments appeared more often in patients than in controls, and TRBV5-6, TRBV5-1 and TRBV20-1 were among these.

Germline CDR1 SQVTM, CDR2 ANQGSEA. Trimming removed 8 bases from V and 12 bases from J, with 29 bases in between. There are 14 residues in the CDR3. Unique-molecular-identifier-tagged TCR beta cDNA libraries were used. Each CDR3 protein gets one entry after TCRdb re-called the PCR reads with MiXCR. The sample carries some 690,000 distinct CDR3 sequences, around 64% recorded once. The V gene is TRBV29-1, the J gene TRBJ2-7; D is unresolved. The source material was blood. The clonotype originates from a girl aged 2 to 10 with multiple sclerosis. CDR3 residues: CSLNFEGSGETRYF. The CDR3 DNA reads as TGCAGCCTCAACTTCGAAGGTAGTGGAGAGACCCGGTACTTC.